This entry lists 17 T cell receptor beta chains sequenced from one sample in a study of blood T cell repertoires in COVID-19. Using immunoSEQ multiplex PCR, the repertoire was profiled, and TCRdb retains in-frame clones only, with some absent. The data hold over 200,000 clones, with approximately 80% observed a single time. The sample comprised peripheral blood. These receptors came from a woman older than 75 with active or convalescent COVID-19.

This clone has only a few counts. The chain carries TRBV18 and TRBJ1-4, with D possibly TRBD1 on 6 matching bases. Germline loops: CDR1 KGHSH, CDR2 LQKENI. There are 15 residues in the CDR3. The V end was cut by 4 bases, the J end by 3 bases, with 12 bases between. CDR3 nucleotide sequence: TGTGCCAGCTCACGCTTGGGGGCGGCTAATGAAAAACTGTTTTTT. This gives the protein CASSRLGAANEKLFF.

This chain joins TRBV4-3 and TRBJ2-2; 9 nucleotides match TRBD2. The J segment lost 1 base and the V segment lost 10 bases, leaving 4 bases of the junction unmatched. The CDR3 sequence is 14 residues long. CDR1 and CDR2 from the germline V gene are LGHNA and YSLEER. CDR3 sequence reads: CATRLAVNTGELFF. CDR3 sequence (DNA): TGCGCCACGAGACTAGCGGTGAACACCGGGGAGCTGTTTTTT.

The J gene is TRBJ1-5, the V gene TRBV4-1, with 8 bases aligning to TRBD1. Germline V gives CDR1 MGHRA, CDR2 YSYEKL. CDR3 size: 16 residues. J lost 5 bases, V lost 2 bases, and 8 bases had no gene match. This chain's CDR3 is CASSQLPGGGHQPQHF. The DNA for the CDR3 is TGCGCCAGCAGCCAACTTCCAGGGGGCGGGCATCAGCCCCAGCATTTT.

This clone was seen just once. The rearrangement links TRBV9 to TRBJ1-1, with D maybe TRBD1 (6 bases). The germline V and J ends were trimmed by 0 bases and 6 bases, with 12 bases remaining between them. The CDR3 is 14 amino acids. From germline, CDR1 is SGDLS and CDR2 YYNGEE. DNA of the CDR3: TGTGCCAGCAGCGTAGTATCAGGGGAAGCTGAAGCTTTCTTT. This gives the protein CASSVVSGEAEAFF.

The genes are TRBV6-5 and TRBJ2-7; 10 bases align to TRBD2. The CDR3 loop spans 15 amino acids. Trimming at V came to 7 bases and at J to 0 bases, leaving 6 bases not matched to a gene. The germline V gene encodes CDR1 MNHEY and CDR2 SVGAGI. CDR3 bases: TGTGCCAGCATGCGGCTAGCGGGGGACTCCTACGAGCAGTACTTC. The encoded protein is CASMRLAGDSYEQYF.

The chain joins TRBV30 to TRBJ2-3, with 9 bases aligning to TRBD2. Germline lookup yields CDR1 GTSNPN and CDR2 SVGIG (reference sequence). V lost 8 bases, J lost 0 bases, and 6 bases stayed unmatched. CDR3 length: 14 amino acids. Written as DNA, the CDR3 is TGTGCCGGACAGACTAGCGGTAGCACAGATACGCAGTATTTT. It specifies CAGQTSGSTDTQYF.

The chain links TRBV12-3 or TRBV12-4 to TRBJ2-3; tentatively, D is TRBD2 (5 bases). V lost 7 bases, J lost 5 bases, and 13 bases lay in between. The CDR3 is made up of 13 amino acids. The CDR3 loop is CASTLTGGDTQYF. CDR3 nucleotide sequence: TGTGCCAGCACTCTAACTGGAGGAGATACGCAGTATTTT.

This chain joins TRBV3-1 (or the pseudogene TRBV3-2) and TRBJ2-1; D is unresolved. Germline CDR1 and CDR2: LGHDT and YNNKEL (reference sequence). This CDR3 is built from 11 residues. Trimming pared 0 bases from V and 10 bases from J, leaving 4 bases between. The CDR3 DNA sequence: TGTGCCAGCAGCCAAGATGCGGAGCAGTTCTTC. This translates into CASSQDAEQFF.

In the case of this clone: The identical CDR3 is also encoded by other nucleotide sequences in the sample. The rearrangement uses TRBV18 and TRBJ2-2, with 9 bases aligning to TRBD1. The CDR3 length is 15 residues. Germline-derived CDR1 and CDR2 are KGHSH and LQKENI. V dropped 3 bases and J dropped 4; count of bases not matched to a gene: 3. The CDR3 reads CASSPDRGSTGELFF. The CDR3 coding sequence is TGTGCCAGCTCACCGGACAGGGGTTCCACCGGGGAGCTGTTTTTT.

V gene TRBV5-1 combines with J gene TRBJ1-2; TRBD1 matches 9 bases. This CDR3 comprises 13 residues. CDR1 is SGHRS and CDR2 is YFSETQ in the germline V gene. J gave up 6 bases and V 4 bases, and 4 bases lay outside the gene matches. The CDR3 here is CASSPGQGNGYTF. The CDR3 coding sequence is TGCGCCAGCAGCCCTGGACAGGGGAATGGCTACACCTTC.

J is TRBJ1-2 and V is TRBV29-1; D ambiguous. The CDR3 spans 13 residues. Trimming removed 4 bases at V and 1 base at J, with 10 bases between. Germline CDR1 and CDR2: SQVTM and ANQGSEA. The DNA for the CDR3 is TGCAGCGTTGTACAGCATAGTAACTATGGCTACACCTTC. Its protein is CSVVQHSNYGYTF.

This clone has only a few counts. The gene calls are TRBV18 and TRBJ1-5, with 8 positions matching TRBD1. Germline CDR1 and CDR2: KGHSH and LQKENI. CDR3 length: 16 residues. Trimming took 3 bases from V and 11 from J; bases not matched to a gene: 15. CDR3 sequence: CASSPAGDRGGGAQHF. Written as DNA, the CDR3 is TGTGCCAGCTCACCGGCAGGAGACAGGGGCGGGGGAGCCCAGCATTTT.

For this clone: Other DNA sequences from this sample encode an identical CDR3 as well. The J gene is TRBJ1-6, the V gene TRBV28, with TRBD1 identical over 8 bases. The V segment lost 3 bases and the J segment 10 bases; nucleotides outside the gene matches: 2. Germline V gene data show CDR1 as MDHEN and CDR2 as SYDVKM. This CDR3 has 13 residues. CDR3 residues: CASSLDRVSPLHF. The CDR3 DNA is TGTGCCAGCAGTTTGGACAGGGTCTCACCCCTCCACTTT. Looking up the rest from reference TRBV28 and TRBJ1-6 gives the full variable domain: DVKVTQSSRYLVKRTGEKVFLECVQDMDHENMFWYRQDPGLGLRLIYFSYDVKMKEKGDIPEGYSVSREKKERFSLILESASTNQTSMYLCASSLDRVSPLHFGNGTRLTVT.

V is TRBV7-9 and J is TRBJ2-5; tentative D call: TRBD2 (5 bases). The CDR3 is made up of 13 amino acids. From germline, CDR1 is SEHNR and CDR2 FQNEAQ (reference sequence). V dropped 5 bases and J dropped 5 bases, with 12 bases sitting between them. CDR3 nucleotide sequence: TGTGCCAGCAGCCGAGGGTCGGCGGAGACCCAGTACTTC. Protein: CASSRGSAETQYF.

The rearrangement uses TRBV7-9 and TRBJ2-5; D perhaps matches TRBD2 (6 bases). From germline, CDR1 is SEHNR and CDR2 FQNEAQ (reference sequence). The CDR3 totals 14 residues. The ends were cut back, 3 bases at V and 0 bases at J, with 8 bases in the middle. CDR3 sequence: CASSFGLNQETQYF. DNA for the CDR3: TGTGCCAGCAGCTTCGGACTAAACCAAGAGACCCAGTACTTC. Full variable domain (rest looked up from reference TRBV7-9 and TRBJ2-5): DTGVSQNPRHKITKRGQNVTFRCDPISEHNRLYWYRQTLGQGPEFLTYFQNEAQLEKSRLLSDRFSAERPKGSFSTLEIQRTEQGDSAMYLCASSFGLNQETQYFGPGTRLLVL.

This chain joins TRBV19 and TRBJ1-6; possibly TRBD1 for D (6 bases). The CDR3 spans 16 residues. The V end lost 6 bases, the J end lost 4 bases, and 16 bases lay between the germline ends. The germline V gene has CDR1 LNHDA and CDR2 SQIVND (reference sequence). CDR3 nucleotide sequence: TGTGCCAGTAGCGAAGGAGGGGGGGGGTATAATTCACCCCTCCACTTT. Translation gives CASSEGGGGYNSPLHF.

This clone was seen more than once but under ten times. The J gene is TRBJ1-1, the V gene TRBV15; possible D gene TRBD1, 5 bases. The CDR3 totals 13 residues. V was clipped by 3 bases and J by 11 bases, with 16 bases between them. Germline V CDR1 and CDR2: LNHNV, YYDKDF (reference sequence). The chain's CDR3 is CATSSDSDPKAFF. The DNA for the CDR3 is TGTGCCACCAGCAGTGACAGTGACCCAAAGGCTTTCTTT. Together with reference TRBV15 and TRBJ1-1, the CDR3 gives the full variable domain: DAMVIQNPRYQVTQFGKPVTLSCSQTLNHNVMYWYQQKSSQAPKLLFHYYDKDFNNEADTPDNFQSRRPNTSFCFLDIRSPGLGDTAMYLCATSSDSDPKAFFGQGTRLTVV.